Listed below are T cell receptor beta chains from one sample, sequenced in a study of CD8 T cells in Susac syndrome. TCRdb reanalysed the immunoSEQ multiplex PCR reads using MiXCR and keeps one entry per CDR3 protein. The table records about 190,000 distinct CDR3 sequences, 93% of them present only once. The sample consisted of CD4+ T cells from PBMCs. All receptors derive from a human donor in good health. CDR3s include the opening cysteine and the closing phenylalanine or tryptophan. Fields, in order: D gene, J gene, clone size, V gene, CDR3 DNA, CDR3 protein. A D gene is named only where the DNA matches it firmly. Clone size is stated in some rows and not others, as once, few, many or a class when expanded.

D gene: TRBD1
J gene: TRBJ2-6
clone size: NA
V gene: TRBV2
CDR3 DNA: TGTGCGGGACAGGGGCCAGGGGCCAACGTCCTGACTTTC
CDR3 protein: CAGQGPGANVLTF

D gene: NA
J gene: TRBJ2-7
clone size: NA
V gene: TRBV7-9
CDR3 DNA: TGTGCCAGCCTGGTACCCGGTGGGGAGCAGTACTTC
CDR3 protein: CASLVPGGEQYF

D gene: NA
J gene: TRBJ2-5
clone size: NA
V gene: TRBV7-7
CDR3 DNA: TGTGCTAGCAGCTCCGTTTCATTTGAGACCCAGTACTTC
CDR3 protein: CASSSVSFETQYF

D gene: TRBD2
J gene: TRBJ2-3
clone size: NA
V gene: TRBV9
CDR3 DNA: TGTGCCAGCAGCGTTGGGGCTAGCGGGGGGTACACAGATACGCAGTATTTT
CDR3 protein: CASSVGASGGYTDTQYF

D gene: TRBD1
J gene: TRBJ2-2
clone size: NA
V gene: TRBV19
CDR3 DNA: TGTGCCAGTAGGCCCCTGGACAGGCCCACCGGGGAGCTGTTTTTT
CDR3 protein: CASRPLDRPTGELFF

D gene: NA
J gene: TRBJ2-2
clone size: NA
V gene: TRBV6-2/TRBV6-3
CDR3 DNA: TGTGCCAGCAGTTCTCGCCGGGTTAAGGATGTCACCGGGGAGCTGTTTTTT
CDR3 protein: CASSSRRVKDVTGELFF

D gene: NA
J gene: TRBJ2-3
clone size: NA
V gene: TRBV18
CDR3 DNA: TGTGCCAGCTCACCACCGACGGGGCGAGGCACAGATACGCAGTATTTT
CDR3 protein: CASSPPTGRGTDTQYF

D gene: NA
J gene: TRBJ1-1
clone size: NA
V gene: TRBV20-1
CDR3 DNA: TGCAGTGCCTCGAAATTTGGAACCCCTGAAGCTTTCTTT
CDR3 protein: CSASKFGTPEAFF

D gene: NA
J gene: TRBJ2-4
clone size: NA
V gene: TRBV6-5
CDR3 DNA: TGTGCCAGCAAGCAGGGGGGGGGAGACATTCAGTACTTC
CDR3 protein: CASKQGGGDIQYF

D gene: TRBD1
J gene: TRBJ1-1
clone size: NA
V gene: TRBV25-1
CDR3 DNA: TGTGCCAGCAGTCGGGCCTGGACAGGGGTGAACACTGAAGCTTTCTTT
CDR3 protein: CASSRAWTGVNTEAFF

D gene: NA
J gene: TRBJ2-2
clone size: NA
V gene: TRBV7-2
CDR3 DNA: TGTGCCAGCAGCCCGGGCCCTGGGGGGGAGCTGTTTTTT
CDR3 protein: CASSPGPGGELFF

D gene: TRBD2
J gene: TRBJ2-5
clone size: NA
V gene: TRBV5-4
CDR3 DNA: TGTGCCAGCAGTCCCGGGACTAGCAAGTCGGAGACCCAGTACTTC
CDR3 protein: CASSPGTSKSETQYF

D gene: NA
J gene: TRBJ2-7
clone size: once
V gene: TRBV5-1
CDR3 DNA: TGCGCCAGCAGCTTGGAGGCAGGGCCATTTTACGAGCAGTACTTC
CDR3 protein: CASSLEAGPFYEQYF

D gene: NA
J gene: TRBJ2-2
clone size: NA
V gene: TRBV28
CDR3 DNA: TGTGCCAGCAGTTTAAAGGGTCCCGGACGCGGGGAGCTGTTTTTT
CDR3 protein: CASSLKGPGRGELFF

D gene: NA
J gene: TRBJ1-1
clone size: NA
V gene: TRBV6-2/TRBV6-3
CDR3 DNA: TGTGCCAGCAGTTACAGGGCAGCGAACACTGAAGCTTTCTTT
CDR3 protein: CASSYRAANTEAFF

D gene: TRBD2
J gene: TRBJ2-1
clone size: NA
V gene: TRBV29-1
CDR3 DNA: TGCAGCGTCTACGGGACTAGCGATGAGCAGTTCTTC
CDR3 protein: CSVYGTSDEQFF

D gene: NA
J gene: TRBJ2-1
clone size: NA
V gene: TRBV9
CDR3 DNA: TGTGCCAGCAGAAGGGGCGATGAGCAGTTCTTC
CDR3 protein: CASRRGDEQFF

D gene: NA
J gene: TRBJ2-5
clone size: NA
V gene: TRBV20-1
CDR3 DNA: TGCAGTGCTGGCCGGGGTCAACAAGAGACCCAGTACTTC
CDR3 protein: CSAGRGQQETQYF

D gene: TRBD1
J gene: TRBJ1-4
clone size: NA
V gene: TRBV24-1
CDR3 DNA: TGTGCCACCAGTGTCCTACGGGGACAGGGTGCCACTGAGAAACTGTTTTTT
CDR3 protein: CATSVLRGQGATEKLFF

D gene: NA
J gene: TRBJ1-1
clone size: NA
V gene: TRBV3-1
CDR3 DNA: TGTGCCAGCAGCCAAGTCCGTACCACTGAAGCTTTCTTT
CDR3 protein: CASSQVRTTEAFF

D gene: NA
J gene: TRBJ1-2
clone size: once
V gene: TRBV28
CDR3 DNA: TGTGCCACCTCTCTGGGCCGGCCTTACGACGGCTACACCTTC
CDR3 protein: CATSLGRPYDGYTF

D gene: TRBD1
J gene: TRBJ1-6
clone size: NA
V gene: TRBV7-9
CDR3 DNA: TGTGCCAGCAGCTTAGCGGACAGGGGAAATTCACCCCTCCACTTT
CDR3 protein: CASSLADRGNSPLHF

D gene: NA
J gene: TRBJ1-1
clone size: NA
V gene: TRBV7-9
CDR3 DNA: TGTGCCAGCAGCTTACGGACACTGGGACGTCGTAGGAACACTGAAGCTTTCTTT
CDR3 protein: CASSLRTLGRRRNTEAFF

D gene: NA
J gene: TRBJ1-5
clone size: NA
V gene: TRBV5-1
CDR3 DNA: TGCGCCAGCAGCTTGGAATGGGACACCAATCAGCCCCAGCATTTT
CDR3 protein: CASSLEWDTNQPQHF

D gene: NA
J gene: TRBJ1-2
clone size: NA
V gene: TRBV30
CDR3 DNA: TGTGCCTCCAAAGCTCAGAACAGTAACTATGGCTACACCTTC
CDR3 protein: CASKAQNSNYGYTF

D gene: TRBD2
J gene: TRBJ2-5
clone size: NA
V gene: TRBV4-3
CDR3 DNA: TGCGCCAGCAGCCTTGGGACTAGCGGGGGTAGCGGGGAGACCCAGTACTTC
CDR3 protein: CASSLGTSGGSGETQYF

D gene: NA
J gene: TRBJ1-6
clone size: NA
V gene: TRBV7-2
CDR3 DNA: TGTGCCAGCAGCTCAGTGGGGGTATATAATTCACCCCTCCACTTT
CDR3 protein: CASSSVGVYNSPLHF

D gene: NA
J gene: TRBJ2-2
clone size: NA
V gene: TRBV20-1
CDR3 DNA: TGCAGTGCTAGAGTGGCAGGGGTGAACACCGGGGAGCTGTTTTTT
CDR3 protein: CSARVAGVNTGELFF

D gene: NA
J gene: TRBJ1-1
clone size: NA
V gene: TRBV5-1
CDR3 DNA: TGCGCCAGCGGACCTTTACAGGGCCTGGGGAACACTGAAGCTTTCTTT
CDR3 protein: CASGPLQGLGNTEAFF

D gene: NA
J gene: TRBJ2-1
clone size: NA
V gene: TRBV20-1
CDR3 DNA: TGCAGTGCCTACCCGACAGCTGGGACCTACAATGAGCAGTTCTTC
CDR3 protein: CSAYPTAGTYNEQFF

D gene: NA
J gene: TRBJ1-1
clone size: NA
V gene: TRBV6-5
CDR3 DNA: TGTGCCAGCCTGAAGAGGGGGGACACTGAAGCTTTCTTT
CDR3 protein: CASLKRGDTEAFF

D gene: TRBD1
J gene: TRBJ1-2
clone size: NA
V gene: TRBV7-3
CDR3 DNA: TGTGCCAGCAGCTTAACGGTCAGGGACAGAGACTACACCTTC
CDR3 protein: CASSLTVRDRDYTF

D gene: NA
J gene: TRBJ2-1
clone size: NA
V gene: TRBV27
CDR3 DNA: TGTGCCAGCAGCACGCGGACGAGCAGGGGGGTAAGCAATGAGCAGTTCTTC
CDR3 protein: CASSTRTSRGVSNEQFF

D gene: TRBD1
J gene: TRBJ2-7
clone size: NA
V gene: TRBV6-5
CDR3 DNA: TGTGCCAGCAGTAACCGGGACAGGGGACCCGAGCAGTACTTC
CDR3 protein: CASSNRDRGPEQYF

D gene: NA
J gene: TRBJ2-7
clone size: NA
V gene: TRBV5-1
CDR3 DNA: TGCGCCAGCAGCTTGGCTCCAGGAGTAAGCTACGAGCAGTACTTC
CDR3 protein: CASSLAPGVSYEQYF

D gene: NA
J gene: TRBJ1-2
clone size: NA
V gene: TRBV20-1
CDR3 DNA: TGCAGTGCCCGAGGGGCCGAAATAGCTAACTATGGCTACACCTTC
CDR3 protein: CSARGAEIANYGYTF

D gene: NA
J gene: TRBJ2-7
clone size: NA
V gene: TRBV9
CDR3 DNA: TGTGCCAGCAGCGTAGGGGCAGGAGGGTGGACCTACGAGCAGTACTTC
CDR3 protein: CASSVGAGGWTYEQYF

D gene: NA
J gene: TRBJ1-1
clone size: NA
V gene: TRBV29-1
CDR3 DNA: TGCAGCGCCCGCAAAGGCGCGGGACACGGGGACACTGAAGCTTTCTTT
CDR3 protein: CSARKGAGHGDTEAFF

D gene: TRBD2
J gene: TRBJ2-3
clone size: NA
V gene: TRBV6-2/TRBV6-3
CDR3 DNA: TGTGCCAGCAGTTATAATAGCGGGGGGGCTGCAGATACGCAGTATTTT
CDR3 protein: CASSYNSGGAADTQYF

D gene: NA
J gene: TRBJ2-2
clone size: NA
V gene: TRBV12-3/TRBV12-4
CDR3 DNA: TGTGCCAGCAACGAGCATTGGTCGAACACCGGGGAGCTGTTTTTT
CDR3 protein: CASNEHWSNTGELFF